The TCR beta chain under discussion was sequenced for a study of beta chain features in type 1 diabetes. At the level of the study: In all, around 100 million sorted cells from all samples were analyzed.

Heparinised blood was drawn once per donor, averaging around 110 mL. Based on CD45RO/CCR7/CD25/CD127/CD95/CD27, CD4+ regulatory, stem cell-like memory, naive and central memory cells were sorted. Study results and caveats: It was not settled here whether HLA type affects TCRB rearrangement.

This clone showed up just a few times. Its antigen is unknown. V lost 5 bases and J 2 bases, leaving 14 bases between the germline ends. Germline V gene lookup returns CDR1 MDHEN and CDR2 SYDVKM. The CDR3 extends over 15 amino acids. The whole isolated RNA underwent reverse transcription, so sequencing captured expressed TCRB transcripts. Only in-frame clones appear in the TCRdb table, and some are missing; sequencing was by immunoSEQ multiplex PCR. The data show 300,000 to 350,000 clones, under 8.5% seen once. This sequence joins TRBV28 and TRBJ2-3; maybe TRBD2 (5 bases). This TCR was recovered from a woman between 18 and 29 years old in good health. Sequencing was done on a sample of central memory CD4+ T cells from blood. CDR3 DNA sequence: TGTGCCAGCAGTCTGGCGGGTAGAGACACAGATACGCAGTATTTT. Translated, it gives CASSLAGRDTDTQYF.